This T cell receptor (beta chain) was found in a study of cytomegalovirus exposure and HLA in healthy donors. Findings and limits, study-wide: V segments that were indistinguishable, TRBV6-2 and TRBV6-3 among them, were omitted from analysis. When analyzed later, the rates of TCR association showed variation by HLA locus, with DRB1 the most and HLA-C the fewest. The availability of immune exposure information extended only to CMV serostatus.

V lost 0 bases and J 7 bases, leaving 13 bases between the germline ends. The CDR3 has 15 amino acids. Germline V gene sequence: CDR1 SGHRS, CDR2 YFSETQ. Turning to this clone: The antigen remains unidentified.

The primer mix had 60 Vbeta and 13 Jbeta primers. Only in-frame clones appear in the TCRdb table, and some are missing; sequencing was by immunoSEQ multiplex PCR. Of about 140,000 clones in the sample, about 81% are singletons; the top ten hold over 6.5%. In nominal health when sampled, donors likely had unrecorded immune exposures nonetheless. This receptor was taken from a man aged 25-45 years in good health and CMV-seronegative. Material for sequencing was PBMCs. The chain couples TRBV5-1 to TRBJ1-4; D gene ambiguous. As DNA, the CDR3 is TGCGCCAGCAGCTTGGGATCTGGTAGCGGTGAAAAACTGTTTTTT. It translates to CASSLGSGSGEKLFF.